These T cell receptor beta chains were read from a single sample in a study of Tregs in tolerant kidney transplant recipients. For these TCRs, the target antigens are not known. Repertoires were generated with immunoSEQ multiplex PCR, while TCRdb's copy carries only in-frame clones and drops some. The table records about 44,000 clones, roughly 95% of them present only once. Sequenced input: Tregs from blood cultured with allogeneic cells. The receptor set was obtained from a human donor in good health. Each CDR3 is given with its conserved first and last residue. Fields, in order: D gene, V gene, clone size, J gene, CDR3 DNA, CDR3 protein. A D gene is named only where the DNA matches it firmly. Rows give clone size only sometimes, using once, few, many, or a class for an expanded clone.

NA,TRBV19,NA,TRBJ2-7,TGTGCCAGTAGTACCGGGACGGCCCGCTATAGGCAGTACTTC,CASSTGTARYRQYF
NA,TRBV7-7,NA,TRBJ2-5,TGTGCTAGCAGCTCGGGACTTCAAGAGACCCAGTACTTC,CASSSGLQETQYF
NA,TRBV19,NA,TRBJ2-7,TGTGCCAGTAGTATCGGACGGTACTACGAGCAGTACTTC,CASSIGRYYEQYF
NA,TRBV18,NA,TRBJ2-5,TGTGCCAGCTCACCGCTAGGGGTGACCCAGTACTTC,CASSPLGVTQYF
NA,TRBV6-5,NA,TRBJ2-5,TGTGCCAGCAGTATACAGGGTGTTGGAGAGACCCAGTACTTC,CASSIQGVGETQYF
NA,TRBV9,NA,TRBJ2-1,TGTGCCAGCAGCGTAGAGGCTACTGGTTTTGCCCGGAATGAGCAGTTCTTC,CASSVEATGFARNEQFF
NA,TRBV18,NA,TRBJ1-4,TGTGCCAGCGCCCCGCTGCAGATGAATGAAAAACTGTTTTTT,CASAPLQMNEKLFF
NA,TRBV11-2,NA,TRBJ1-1,TGTGCCAGCAGCCTTGGGGGGAAGGTTGAAGCTTTCTTT,CASSLGGKVEAFF
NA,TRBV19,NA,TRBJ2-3,TGTGCCAGTAGCATGGGACTTTACACAGATACGCAGTATTTT,CASSMGLYTDTQYF
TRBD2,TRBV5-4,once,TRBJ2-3,TGTGCCAGCAGCTTTAAGACTAGCGGGGCCACAGATACGCAGTATTTT,CASSFKTSGATDTQYF
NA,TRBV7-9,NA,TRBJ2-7,TGTGCCAGCAGCTTAGAGGAGATAACGGGTAGCTCCTACGAGCAGTACTTC,CASSLEEITGSSYEQYF
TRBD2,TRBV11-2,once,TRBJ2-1,TGTGCCAGCAGCCAACGACTAGCGGGAGGATCCTACAATGAGCAGTTCTTC,CASSQRLAGGSYNEQFF
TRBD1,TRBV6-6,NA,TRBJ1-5,TGTGCCAGCAGTTACGCCGGGACAGGGGGGAATCAGCCCCAGCATTTT,CASSYAGTGGNQPQHF
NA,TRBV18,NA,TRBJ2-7,TGTGCCAGCTCTACCCAATCATACGAGCAGTACTTC,CASSTQSYEQYF
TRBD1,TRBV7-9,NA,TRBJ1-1,TGTGCCAGCAGCCCAGGGACAGGGTGGACCACTGAAGCTTTCTTT,CASSPGTGWTTEAFF
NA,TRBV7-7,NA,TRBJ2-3,TGTGCTAGCAGCTTAGGTCCAGGGAGCACAGATACGCAGTATTTT,CASSLGPGSTDTQYF
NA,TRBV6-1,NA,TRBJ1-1,TGTGCCAGCAGGAGAGGACAGATAAACACTGAAGCTTTCTTT,CASRRGQINTEAFF
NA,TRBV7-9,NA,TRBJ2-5,TGTGCCAGCAGCCCCAGGGGAGGAGGGGAGACCCAGTACTTC,CASSPRGGGETQYF